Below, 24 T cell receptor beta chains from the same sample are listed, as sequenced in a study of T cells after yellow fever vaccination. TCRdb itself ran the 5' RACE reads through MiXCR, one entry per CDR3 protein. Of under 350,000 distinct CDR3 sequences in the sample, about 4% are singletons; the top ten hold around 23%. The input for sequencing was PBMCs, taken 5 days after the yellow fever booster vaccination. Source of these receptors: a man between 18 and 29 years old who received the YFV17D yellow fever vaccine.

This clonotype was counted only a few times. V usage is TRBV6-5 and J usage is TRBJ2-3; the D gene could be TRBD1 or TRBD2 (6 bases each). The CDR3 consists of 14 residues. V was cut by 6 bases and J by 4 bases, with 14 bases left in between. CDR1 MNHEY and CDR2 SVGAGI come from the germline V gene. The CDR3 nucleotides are TGTGCCAGCAGGCGAGGGGGGCGGGCAGATACGCAGTATTTT. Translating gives CASRRGGRADTQYF.

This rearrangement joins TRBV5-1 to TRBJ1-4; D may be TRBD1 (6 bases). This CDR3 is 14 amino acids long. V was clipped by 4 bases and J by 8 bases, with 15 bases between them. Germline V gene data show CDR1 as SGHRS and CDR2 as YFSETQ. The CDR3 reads CASSLQGTREKLFF. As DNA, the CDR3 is TGCGCCAGCAGCCTTCAGGGGACTCGGGAAAAACTGTTTTTT.

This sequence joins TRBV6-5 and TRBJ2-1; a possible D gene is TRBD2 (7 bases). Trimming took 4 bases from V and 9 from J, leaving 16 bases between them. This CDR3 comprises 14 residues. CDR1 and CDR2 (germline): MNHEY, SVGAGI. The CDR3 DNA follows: TGTGCCAGCAGTTTCTCGGGGGGCCGAAGTGAGCAGTTCTTC. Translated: CASSFSGGRSEQFF.

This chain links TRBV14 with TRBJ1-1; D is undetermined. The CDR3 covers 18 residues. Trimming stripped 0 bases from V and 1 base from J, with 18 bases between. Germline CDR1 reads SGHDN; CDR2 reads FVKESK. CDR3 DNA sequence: TGTGCCAGCAGCCAAGAGATCGCGGTGAGCTTTCCGAACACTGAAGCTTTCTTT. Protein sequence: CASSQEIAVSFPNTEAFF. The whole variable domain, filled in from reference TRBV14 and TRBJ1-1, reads EAGVTQFPSHSVIEKGQTVTLRCDPISGHDNLYWYRRVMGKEIKFLLHFVKESKQDESGMPNNRFLAERTGGTYSTLKVQPAELEDSGVYFCASSQEIAVSFPNTEAFFGQGTRLTVV.

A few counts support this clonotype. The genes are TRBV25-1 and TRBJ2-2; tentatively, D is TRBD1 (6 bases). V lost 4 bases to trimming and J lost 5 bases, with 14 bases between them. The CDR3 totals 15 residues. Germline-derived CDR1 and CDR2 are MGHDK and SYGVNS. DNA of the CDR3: TGTGCCAGCAGTGTAGGTCAGGGGTGGACCGGGGAGCTGTTTTTT. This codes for CASSVGQGWTGELFF.

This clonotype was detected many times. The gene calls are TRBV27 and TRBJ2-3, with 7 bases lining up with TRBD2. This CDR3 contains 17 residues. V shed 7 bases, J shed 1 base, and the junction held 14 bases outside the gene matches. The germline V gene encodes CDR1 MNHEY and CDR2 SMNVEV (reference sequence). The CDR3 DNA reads TGTGCCAGCACCCTAGTGGGGGTAAGCGGGGGCACAGATACGCAGTATTTT. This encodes CASTLVGVSGGTDTQYF.

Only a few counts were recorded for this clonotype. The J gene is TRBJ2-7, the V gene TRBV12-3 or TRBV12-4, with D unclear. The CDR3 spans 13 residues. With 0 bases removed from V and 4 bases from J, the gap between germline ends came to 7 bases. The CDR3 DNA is TGTGCCAGCAGTTTAGCGTTAGAGTACGAGCAGTACGTC. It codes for CASSLALEYEQYV.

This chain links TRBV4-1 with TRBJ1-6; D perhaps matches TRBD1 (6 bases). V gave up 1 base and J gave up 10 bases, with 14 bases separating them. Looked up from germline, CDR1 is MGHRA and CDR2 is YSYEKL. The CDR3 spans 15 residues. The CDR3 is CASSQGRGLESPLHF. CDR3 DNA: TGCGCCAGCAGCCAAGGCCGGGGGCTTGAGTCACCCCTCCACTTT.

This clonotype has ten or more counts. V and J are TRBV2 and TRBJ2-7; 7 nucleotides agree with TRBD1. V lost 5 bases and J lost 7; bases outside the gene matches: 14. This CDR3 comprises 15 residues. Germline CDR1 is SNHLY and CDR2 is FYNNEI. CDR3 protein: CASSPQGRSYGEQYF. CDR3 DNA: TGTGCCAGCAGTCCACAGGGGAGATCCTACGGGGAGCAGTACTTC.

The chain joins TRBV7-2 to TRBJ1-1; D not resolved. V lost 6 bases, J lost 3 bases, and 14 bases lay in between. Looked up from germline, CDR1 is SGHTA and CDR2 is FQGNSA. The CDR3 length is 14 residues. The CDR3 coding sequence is TGTGCCAGCAGAATACCGGGTGGGTACACTGAAGCTTTCTTT. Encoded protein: CASRIPGGYTEAFF.

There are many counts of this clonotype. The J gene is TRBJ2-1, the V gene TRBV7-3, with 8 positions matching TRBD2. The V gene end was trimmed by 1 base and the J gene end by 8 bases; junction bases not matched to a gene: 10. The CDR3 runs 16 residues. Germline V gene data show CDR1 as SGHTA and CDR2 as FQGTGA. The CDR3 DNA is TGTGCCAGCAGCTTAATGGGCGGGGGGCCAGGTCATGAGCAGTTCTTC. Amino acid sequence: CASSLMGGGPGHEQFF.

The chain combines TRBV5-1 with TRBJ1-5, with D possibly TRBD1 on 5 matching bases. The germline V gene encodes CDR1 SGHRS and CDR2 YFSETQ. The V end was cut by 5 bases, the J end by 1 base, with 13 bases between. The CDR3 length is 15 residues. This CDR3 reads CASRRGTQSNQPQHF. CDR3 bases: TGCGCCAGCAGGCGGGGGACCCAGAGCAATCAGCCCCAGCATTTT. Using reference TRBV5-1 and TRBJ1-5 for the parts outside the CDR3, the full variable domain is KAGVTQTPRYLIKTRGQQVTLSCSPISGHRSVSWYQQTPGQGLQFLFEYFSETQRNKGNFPGRFSGRQFSNSRSEMNVSTLELGDSALYLCASRRGTQSNQPQHFGDGTRLSIL.

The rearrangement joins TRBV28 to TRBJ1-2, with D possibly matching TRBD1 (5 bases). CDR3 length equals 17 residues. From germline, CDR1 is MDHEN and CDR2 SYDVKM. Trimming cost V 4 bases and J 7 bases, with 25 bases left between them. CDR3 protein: CASSSPGASDGRFGYTF. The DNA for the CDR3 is TGTGCCAGCAGTTCCCCCGGGGCCTCGGACGGGAGATTTGGCTACACCTTC.

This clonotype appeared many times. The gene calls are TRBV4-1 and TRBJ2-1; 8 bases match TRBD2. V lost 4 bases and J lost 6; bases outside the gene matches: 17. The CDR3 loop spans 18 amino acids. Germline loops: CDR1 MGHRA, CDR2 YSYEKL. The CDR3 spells CASSPLRVGSGVPNEQFF. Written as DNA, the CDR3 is TGCGCCAGCAGCCCGCTGAGGGTCGGTAGCGGGGTACCCAATGAGCAGTTCTTC.

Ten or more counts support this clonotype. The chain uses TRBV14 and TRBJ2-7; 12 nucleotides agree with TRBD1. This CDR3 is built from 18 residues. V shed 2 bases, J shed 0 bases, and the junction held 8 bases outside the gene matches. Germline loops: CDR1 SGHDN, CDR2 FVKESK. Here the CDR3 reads CASSQSGQGALSSYEQYV. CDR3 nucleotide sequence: TGTGCCAGCAGCCAATCGGGACAGGGGGCGTTAAGCTCCTACGAGCAGTACGTC.

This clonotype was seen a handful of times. The CDR3 is CASSYQPYNEQFF. DNA of the CDR3: TGTGCCAGCAGTTATCAGCCGTACAATGAGCAGTTCTTC. The rearrangement joins TRBV6-2 or TRBV6-3 to TRBJ2-1; no reliable D call. The germline gives CDR1 MNHEY, CDR2 SVGEGT. V lost 3 bases, J lost 4 bases, and 7 bases lay in between. The CDR3 extends over 13 amino acids.

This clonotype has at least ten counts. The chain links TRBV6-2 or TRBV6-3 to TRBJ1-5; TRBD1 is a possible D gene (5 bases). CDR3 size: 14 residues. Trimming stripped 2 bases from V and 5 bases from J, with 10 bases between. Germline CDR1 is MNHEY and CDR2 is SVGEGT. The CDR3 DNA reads TGTGCCAGCAGTTACGTCGGGGGATATCAGCCCCAGCATTTT. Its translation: CASSYVGGYQPQHF.

CDR3 protein: CASSPQPGDTEAFF. As DNA, the CDR3 is TGTGCCAGCAGCCCGCAACCAGGGGACACTGAAGCTTTCTTT. V is TRBV7-3 and J is TRBJ1-1; possible D gene TRBD1, 6 bases. Germline lookup yields CDR1 SGHTA and CDR2 FQGTGA. V was shortened by 5 bases and J by 3 bases, with 13 bases between the two germline ends. The CDR3 contains 14 residues.

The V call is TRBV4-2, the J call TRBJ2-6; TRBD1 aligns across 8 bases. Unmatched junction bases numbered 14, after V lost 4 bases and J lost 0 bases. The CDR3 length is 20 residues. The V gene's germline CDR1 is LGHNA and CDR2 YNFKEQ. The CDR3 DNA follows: TGTGCCAGCAGCCCGTATGTCCAGGGGGCGGTGGACTCTGGGGCCAACGTCCTGACTTTC. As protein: CASSPYVQGAVDSGANVLTF.

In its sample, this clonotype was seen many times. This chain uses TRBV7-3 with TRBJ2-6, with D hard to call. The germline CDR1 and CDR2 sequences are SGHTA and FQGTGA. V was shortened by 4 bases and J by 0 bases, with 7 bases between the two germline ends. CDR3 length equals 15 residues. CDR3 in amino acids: CASSSGLSGANVLTF. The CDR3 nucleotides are TGTGCCAGCAGCTCGGGTCTCTCTGGGGCCAACGTCCTGACTTTC.

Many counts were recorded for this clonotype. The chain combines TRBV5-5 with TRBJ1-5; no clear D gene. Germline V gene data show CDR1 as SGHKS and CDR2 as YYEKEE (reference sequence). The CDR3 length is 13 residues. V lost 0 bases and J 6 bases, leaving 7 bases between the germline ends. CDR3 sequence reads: CASSLAYSQPQHF. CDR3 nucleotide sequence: TGTGCCAGCAGCTTGGCGTACAGTCAGCCCCAGCATTTT.

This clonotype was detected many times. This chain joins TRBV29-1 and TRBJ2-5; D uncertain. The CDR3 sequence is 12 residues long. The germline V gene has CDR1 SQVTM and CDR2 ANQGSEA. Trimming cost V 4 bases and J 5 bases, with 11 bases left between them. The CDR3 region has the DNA TGCAGCGTTGCAGGCGGATTTGAGACCCAGTACTTC. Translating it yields CSVAGGFETQYF.

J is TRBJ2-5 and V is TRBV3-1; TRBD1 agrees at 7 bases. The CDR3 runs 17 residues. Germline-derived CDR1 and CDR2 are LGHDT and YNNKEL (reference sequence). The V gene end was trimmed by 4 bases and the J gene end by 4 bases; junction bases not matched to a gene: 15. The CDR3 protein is CASSRGTQNRGGETQYF. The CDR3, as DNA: TGTGCCAGCAGCCGAGGAACGCAAAACAGGGGTGGAGAGACCCAGTACTTC.

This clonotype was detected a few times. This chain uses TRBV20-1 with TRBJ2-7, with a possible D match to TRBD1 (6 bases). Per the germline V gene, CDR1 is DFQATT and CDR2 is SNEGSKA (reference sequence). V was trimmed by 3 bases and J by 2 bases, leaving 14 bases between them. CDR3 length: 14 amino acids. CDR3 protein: CSARGDRSPYEQYF. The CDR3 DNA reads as TGCAGTGCTAGGGGTGACAGGTCCCCCTACGAGCAGTACTTC.